Listed below are T cell receptor beta chains from one sample, sequenced in a study of blood T cell repertoires in COVID-19. Sequencing was performed with immunoSEQ multiplex PCR; in TCRdb, only in-frame clones are kept and a portion is missing. The sample holds about 200,000 clones, about 80% seen once. Sequencing input: PBMCs or T cells enriched from blood (not recorded which). These receptors originate from a man aged 35 to 55 who had recovered from COVID-19. CDR3s include the opening cysteine and the closing phenylalanine or tryptophan. The order of the fields is V gene, clone size, J gene, D gene, CDR3 length, CDR3 DNA, CDR3 protein. The D gene is left open where the match is weak. Clone size, where shown, is once, few, many, or a class for clones that have expanded.

v_gene: TRBV5-8
abundance: .
j_gene: TRBJ1-1
d_gene: TRBD1
len: 14
CDR3nt: TGTGCCAGCAGCCCCACAGGGGGTTACACTGAAGCTTTCTTT
CDR3aa: CASSPTGGYTEAFF

v_gene: TRBV5-8
abundance: .
j_gene: TRBJ1-6
d_gene: .
len: 18
CDR3nt: TGTGCCAGCAGCTTGATCACAGGGACTAGGTCCTATAATTCACCCCTCCACTTT
CDR3aa: CASSLITGTRSYNSPLHF

v_gene: TRBV7-8
abundance: .
j_gene: TRBJ1-1
d_gene: TRBD1
len: 16
CDR3nt: TGTGCCAGCAGCCCGCGGGACAGGGGAATGAACACTGAAGCTTTCTTT
CDR3aa: CASSPRDRGMNTEAFF

v_gene: TRBV4-1
abundance: .
j_gene: TRBJ1-1
d_gene: .
len: 13
CDR3nt: TGCGCCAGCAGTCCCTCAGGGGTTACTGAAGCTTTCTTT
CDR3aa: CASSPSGVTEAFF

v_gene: TRBV7-2
abundance: .
j_gene: TRBJ2-7
d_gene: TRBD2
len: 14
CDR3nt: TGTGCCAGCAGCTTAGGTGGACTAGCCTACGAGCAGTACTTC
CDR3aa: CASSLGGLAYEQYF

v_gene: TRBV6-5
abundance: few
j_gene: TRBJ1-2
d_gene: .
len: 12
CDR3nt: TGTGCCAGCAGGACAGACTACTATGGCTACACCTTC
CDR3aa: CASRTDYYGYTF

v_gene: TRBV2
abundance: .
j_gene: TRBJ1-1
d_gene: .
len: 12
CDR3nt: TGTGCCAGCAGCCTAGAAAAGACTGAAGCTTTCTTT
CDR3aa: CASSLEKTEAFF

v_gene: TRBV4-1
abundance: .
j_gene: TRBJ2-7
d_gene: .
len: 17
CDR3nt: TGCGCCAGCAGCCAAGTTCCCGGCGTGGGCCTACCCTACGAGCAGTACTTC
CDR3aa: CASSQVPGVGLPYEQYF

v_gene: TRBV25-1
abundance: .
j_gene: TRBJ1-1
d_gene: .
len: 14
CDR3nt: TGTGCCAGCAGATTCCAGGGTATTAGCACTGAAGCTTTCTTT
CDR3aa: CASRFQGISTEAFF

v_gene: TRBV2
abundance: .
j_gene: TRBJ2-2
d_gene: TRBD1
len: 15
CDR3nt: TGTGCCAGCAGGACAGGGGGCGGTCGCACCGGGGAGCTGTTTTTT
CDR3aa: CASRTGGGRTGELFF

v_gene: TRBV2
abundance: .
j_gene: TRBJ1-2
d_gene: TRBD1
len: 13
CDR3nt: TGTGCCAGCTCCGGGACAGGGGTTGCTGGCTACACCTTC
CDR3aa: CASSGTGVAGYTF

v_gene: TRBV13
abundance: .
j_gene: TRBJ1-2
d_gene: .
len: 14
CDR3nt: TGTGCCAGCAGCCGGGGGGAGGGCGACTATGGCTACACCTTC
CDR3aa: CASSRGEGDYGYTF

v_gene: TRBV5-5
abundance: .
j_gene: TRBJ2-7
d_gene: .
len: 15
CDR3nt: TGTGCCAGCAGCCGAGCAGGGACTCCGACCTACGAGCAGTACTTC
CDR3aa: CASSRAGTPTYEQYF

v_gene: TRBV11-2
abundance: .
j_gene: TRBJ1-1
d_gene: .
len: 16
CDR3nt: TGTGCCAGCAGCCTCCTGCCTACAGGGATCAACACTGAAGCTTTCTTT
CDR3aa: CASSLLPTGINTEAFF

v_gene: TRBV12-3/TRBV12-4
abundance: .
j_gene: TRBJ2-7
d_gene: TRBD1
len: 13
CDR3nt: TGTGCCAGCAGGCTGACAGGGTCCTACGAGCAGTACTTC
CDR3aa: CASRLTGSYEQYF